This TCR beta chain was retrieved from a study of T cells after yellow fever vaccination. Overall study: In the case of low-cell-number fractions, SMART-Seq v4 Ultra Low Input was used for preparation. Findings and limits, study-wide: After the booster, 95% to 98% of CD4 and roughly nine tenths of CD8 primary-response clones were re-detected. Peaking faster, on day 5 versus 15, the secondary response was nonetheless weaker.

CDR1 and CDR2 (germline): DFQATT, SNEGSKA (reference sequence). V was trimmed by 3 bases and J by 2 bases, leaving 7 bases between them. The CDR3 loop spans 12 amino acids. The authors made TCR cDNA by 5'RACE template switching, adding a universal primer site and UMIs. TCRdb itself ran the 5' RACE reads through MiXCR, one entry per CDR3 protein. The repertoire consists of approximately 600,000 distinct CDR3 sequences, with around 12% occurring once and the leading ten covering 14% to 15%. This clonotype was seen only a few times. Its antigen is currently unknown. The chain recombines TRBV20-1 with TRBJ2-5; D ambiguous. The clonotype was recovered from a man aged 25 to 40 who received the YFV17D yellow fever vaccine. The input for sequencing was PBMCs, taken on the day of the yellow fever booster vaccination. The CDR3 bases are TGCAGTGCTAGTTACAATCAAGAGACCCAGTACTTC. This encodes CSASYNQETQYF.